This T cell receptor (beta chain) came from a study of PD-L1 blockade in urothelial cancer. Looking at the study overall: The patients had undergone anywhere from 0 to 3 prior chemotherapy regimens. Blood drawn 3 weeks (second dose) and 6 weeks after treatment start was analyzed.

About this clone: Antigen: not known.

Only in-frame clones appear in the TCRdb table, and some are missing; sequencing was by immunoSEQ multiplex PCR. Counted here are tens of thousands of clones, about 85% occurring once; the ten biggest clones make up 6.5% to 8%. Germline CDR1 reads MNHNS; CDR2 reads SASEGT. V lost 10 bases and J lost 6; bases outside the gene matches: 9. The CDR3 sequence is 14 residues long. The study, taken as a whole, reports: In blood at 3 weeks, tumor-associated clones expanded more among patients with durable benefit.

V gene TRBV6-1 combines with J gene TRBJ2-2; TRBD2 matches at 9 bases. The clonotype was recovered from a man aged 55 to 70 with urothelial cancer. The sequences come from PBMCs, collected around atezolizumab (anti-PD-L1) treatment. CDR3 bases: TGTGCCACCCACCCGGGACTAGCTTCCGGGGAGCTGTTTTTT. This encodes CATHPGLASGELFF.